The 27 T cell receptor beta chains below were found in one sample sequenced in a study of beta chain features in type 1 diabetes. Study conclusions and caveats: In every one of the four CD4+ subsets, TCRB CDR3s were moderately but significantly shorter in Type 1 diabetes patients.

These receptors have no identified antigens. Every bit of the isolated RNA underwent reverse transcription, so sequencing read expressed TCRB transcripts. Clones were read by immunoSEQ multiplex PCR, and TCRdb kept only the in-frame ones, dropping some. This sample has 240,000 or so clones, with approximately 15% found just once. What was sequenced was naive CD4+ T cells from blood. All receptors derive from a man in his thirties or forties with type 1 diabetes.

CDR3 bases: TGCGCCAGCAGCCAAGGGCCCCAGGATCAGCCCCAGCATTTT. Its translation: CASSQGPQDQPQHF. The gene calls are TRBV4-1 and TRBJ1-5, with no clear D. The CDR3 consists of 14 residues. In germline, CDR1 is MGHRA, CDR2 YSYEKL. V was cut by 1 base and J by 5 bases, with 9 bases left in between.

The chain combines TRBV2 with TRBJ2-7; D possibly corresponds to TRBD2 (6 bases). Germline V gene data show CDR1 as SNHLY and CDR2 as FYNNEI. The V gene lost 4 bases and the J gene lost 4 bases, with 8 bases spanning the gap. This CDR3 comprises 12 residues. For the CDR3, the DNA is TGTGCCAGCAGTGGTAGCGGATACGAGCAGTACTTC. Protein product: CASSGSGYEQYF. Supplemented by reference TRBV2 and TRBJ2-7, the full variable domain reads EPEVTQTPSHQVTQMGQEVILRCVPISNHLYFYWYRQILGQKVEFLVSFYNNEISEKSEIFDDQFSVERPDGSNFTLKIRSTKLEDSAMYFCASSGSGYEQYFGPGTRLTVT.

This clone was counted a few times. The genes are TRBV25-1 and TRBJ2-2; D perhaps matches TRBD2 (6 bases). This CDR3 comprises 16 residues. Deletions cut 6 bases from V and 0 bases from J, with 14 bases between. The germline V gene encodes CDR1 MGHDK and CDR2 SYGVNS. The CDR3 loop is CASRGGANANTGELFF. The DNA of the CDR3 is TGTGCCAGCAGAGGAGGGGCGAACGCGAACACCGGGGAGCTGTTTTTT.

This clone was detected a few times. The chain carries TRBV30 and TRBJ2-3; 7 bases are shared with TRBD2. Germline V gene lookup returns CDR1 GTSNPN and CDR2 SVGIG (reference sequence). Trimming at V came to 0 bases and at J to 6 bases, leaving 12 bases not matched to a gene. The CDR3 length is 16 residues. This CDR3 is CAWSVEVTAGLDTQYF. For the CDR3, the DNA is TGTGCCTGGAGTGTAGAGGTCACAGCGGGGTTGGATACGCAGTATTTT.

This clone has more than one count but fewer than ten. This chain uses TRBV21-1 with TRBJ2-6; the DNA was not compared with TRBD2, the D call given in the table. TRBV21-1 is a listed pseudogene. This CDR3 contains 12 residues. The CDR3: CASTGGPLVLTF. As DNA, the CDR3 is TGTGCCAGCACCGGGGGACCACTCGTCCTGACTTTC.

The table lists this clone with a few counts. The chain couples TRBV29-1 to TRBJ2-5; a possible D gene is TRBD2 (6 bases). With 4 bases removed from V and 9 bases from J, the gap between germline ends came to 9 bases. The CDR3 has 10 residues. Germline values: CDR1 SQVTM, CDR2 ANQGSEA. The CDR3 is CSVGREAQYF. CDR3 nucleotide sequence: TGCAGCGTTGGCAGGGAGGCCCAGTACTTC.

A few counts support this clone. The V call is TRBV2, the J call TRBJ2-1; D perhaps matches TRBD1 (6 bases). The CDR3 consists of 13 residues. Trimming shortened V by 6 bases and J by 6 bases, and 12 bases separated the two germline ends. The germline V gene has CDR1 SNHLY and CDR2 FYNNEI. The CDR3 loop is CASSKQGSNEQFF. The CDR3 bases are TGTGCCAGCAGCAAACAGGGATCCAATGAGCAGTTCTTC. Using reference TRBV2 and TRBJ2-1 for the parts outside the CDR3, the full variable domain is EPEVTQTPSHQVTQMGQEVILRCVPISNHLYFYWYRQILGQKVEFLVSFYNNEISEKSEIFDDQFSVERPDGSNFTLKIRSTKLEDSAMYFCASSKQGSNEQFFGPGTRLTVL.

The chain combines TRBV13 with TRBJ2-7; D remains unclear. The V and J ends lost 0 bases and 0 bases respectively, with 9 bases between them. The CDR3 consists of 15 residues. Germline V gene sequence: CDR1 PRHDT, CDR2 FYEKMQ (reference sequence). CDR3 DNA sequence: TGTGCCAGCAGCTTAGGCGGTGACACCTCCTACGAGCAGTACTTC. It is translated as CASSLGGDTSYEQYF.

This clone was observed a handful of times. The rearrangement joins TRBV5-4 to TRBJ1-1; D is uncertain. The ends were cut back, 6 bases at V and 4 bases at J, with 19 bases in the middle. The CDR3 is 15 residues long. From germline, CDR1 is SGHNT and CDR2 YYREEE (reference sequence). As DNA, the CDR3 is TGTGCCAGCAATACCGAGCCGGGAAAGGCCACTGAAGCTTTCTTT. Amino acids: CASNTEPGKATEAFF.

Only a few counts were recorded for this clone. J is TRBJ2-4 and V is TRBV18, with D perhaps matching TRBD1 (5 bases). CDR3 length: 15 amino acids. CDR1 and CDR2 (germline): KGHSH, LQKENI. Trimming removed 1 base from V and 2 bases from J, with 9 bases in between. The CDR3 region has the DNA TGTGCCAGCTCACCACTCCAGGGCTCCAAAAACATTCAGTACTTC. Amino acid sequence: CASSPLQGSKNIQYF.

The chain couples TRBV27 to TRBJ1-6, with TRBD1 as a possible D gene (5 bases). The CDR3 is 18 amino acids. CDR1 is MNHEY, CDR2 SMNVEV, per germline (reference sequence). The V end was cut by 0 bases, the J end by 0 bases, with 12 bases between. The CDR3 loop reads CASSLSAGLNSYNSPLHF. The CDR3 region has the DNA TGTGCCAGCAGTTTATCCGCAGGGTTGAACTCCTATAATTCACCCCTCCACTTT.

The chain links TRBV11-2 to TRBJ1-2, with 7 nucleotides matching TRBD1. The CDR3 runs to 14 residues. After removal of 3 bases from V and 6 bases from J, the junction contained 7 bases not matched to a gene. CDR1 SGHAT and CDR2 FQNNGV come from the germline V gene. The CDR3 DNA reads TGTGCCAGCAGCTTGACAGGGCCTCATGATGGCTACACCTTC. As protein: CASSLTGPHDGYTF. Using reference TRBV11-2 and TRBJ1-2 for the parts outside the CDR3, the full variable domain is EAGVAQSPRYKIIEKRQSVAFWCNPISGHATLYWYQQILGQGPKLLIQFQNNGVVDDSQLPKDRFSAERLKGVDSTLKIQPAKLEDSAVYLCASSLTGPHDGYTFGSGTRLTVV.

The CDR3 DNA reads TGTGCCAGCAGGAGACAGGCGTCTTTCTACGAGCAGTACTTC. Protein: CASRRQASFYEQYF. The chain recombines TRBV6-5 with TRBJ2-7; the D gene is possibly TRBD1 (6 bases). The germline V gene encodes CDR1 MNHEY and CDR2 SVGAGI. CDR3 length: 14 residues. The V and J ends lost 6 bases and 3 bases respectively, with 15 bases between them.

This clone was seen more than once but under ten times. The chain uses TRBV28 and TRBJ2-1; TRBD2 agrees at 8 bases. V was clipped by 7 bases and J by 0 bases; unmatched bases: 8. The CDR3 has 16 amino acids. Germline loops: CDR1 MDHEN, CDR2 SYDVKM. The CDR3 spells CASIAAGGPSYNEQFF. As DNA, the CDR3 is TGTGCCAGCATTGCGGCGGGAGGCCCCTCCTACAATGAGCAGTTCTTC.

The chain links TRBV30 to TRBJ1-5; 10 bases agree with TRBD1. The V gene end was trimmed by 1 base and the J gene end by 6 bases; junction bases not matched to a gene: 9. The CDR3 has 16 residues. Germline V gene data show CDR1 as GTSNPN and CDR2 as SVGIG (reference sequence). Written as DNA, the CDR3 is TGTGCCTGGAGTGCCACGACAGGGGGCTGGGGTCAGCCCCAGCATTTT. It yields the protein CAWSATTGGWGQPQHF.

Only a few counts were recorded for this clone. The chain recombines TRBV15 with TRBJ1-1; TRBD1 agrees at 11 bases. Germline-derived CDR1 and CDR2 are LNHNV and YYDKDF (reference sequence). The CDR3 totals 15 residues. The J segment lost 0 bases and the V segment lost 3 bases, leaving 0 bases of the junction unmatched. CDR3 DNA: TGTGCCACCAGCAGGGACAGGGGGCTGAACACTGAAGCTTTCTTT. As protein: CATSRDRGLNTEAFF.

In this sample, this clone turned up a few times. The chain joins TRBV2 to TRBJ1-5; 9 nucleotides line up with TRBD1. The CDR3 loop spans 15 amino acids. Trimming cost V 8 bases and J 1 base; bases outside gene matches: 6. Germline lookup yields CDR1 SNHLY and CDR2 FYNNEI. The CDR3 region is CASGGTGKSNQPQHF. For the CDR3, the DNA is TGTGCCAGCGGAGGGACAGGGAAAAGCAATCAGCCCCAGCATTTT.

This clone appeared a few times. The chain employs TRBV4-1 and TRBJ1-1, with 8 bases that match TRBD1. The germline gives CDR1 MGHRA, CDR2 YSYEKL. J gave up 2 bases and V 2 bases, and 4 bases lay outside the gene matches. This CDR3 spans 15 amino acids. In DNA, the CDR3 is TGCGCCAGCAGCCAACCAGACAGGGGAAACACTGAAGCTTTCTTT. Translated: CASSQPDRGNTEAFF.

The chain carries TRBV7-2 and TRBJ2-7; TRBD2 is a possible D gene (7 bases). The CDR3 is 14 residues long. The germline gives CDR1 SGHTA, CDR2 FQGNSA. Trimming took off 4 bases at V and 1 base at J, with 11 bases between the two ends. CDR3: CASSSGGRSYEQYF. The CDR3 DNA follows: TGTGCCAGCAGCTCCGGGGGGCGGTCCTACGAGCAGTACTTC.

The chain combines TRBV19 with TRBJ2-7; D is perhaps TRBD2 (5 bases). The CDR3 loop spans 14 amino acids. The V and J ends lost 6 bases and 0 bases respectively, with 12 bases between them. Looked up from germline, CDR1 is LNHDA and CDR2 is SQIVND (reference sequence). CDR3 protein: CASSPGVSSYEQYF. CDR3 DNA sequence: TGTGCCAGTAGCCCCGGGGTTAGCTCCTACGAGCAGTACTTC.

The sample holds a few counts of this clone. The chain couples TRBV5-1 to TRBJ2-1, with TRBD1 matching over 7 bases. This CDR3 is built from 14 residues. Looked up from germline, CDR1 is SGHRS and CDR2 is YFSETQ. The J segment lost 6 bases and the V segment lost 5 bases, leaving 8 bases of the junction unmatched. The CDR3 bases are TGCGCCAGCAGGATTACAGGGGATGCCAATGAGCAGTTCTTC. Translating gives CASRITGDANEQFF.

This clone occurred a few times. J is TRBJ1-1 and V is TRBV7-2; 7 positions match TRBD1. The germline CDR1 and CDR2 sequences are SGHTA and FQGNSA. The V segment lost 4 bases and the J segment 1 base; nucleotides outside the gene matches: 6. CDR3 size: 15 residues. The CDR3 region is CASSSPWTGNTEAFF. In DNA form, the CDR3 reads TGTGCCAGCAGCTCCCCTTGGACAGGGAACACTGAAGCTTTCTTT.

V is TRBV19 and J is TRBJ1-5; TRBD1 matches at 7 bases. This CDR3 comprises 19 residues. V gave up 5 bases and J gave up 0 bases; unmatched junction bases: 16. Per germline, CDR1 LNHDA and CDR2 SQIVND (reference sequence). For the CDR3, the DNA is TGTGCCAGTAGTCTTATTCTCCGGGACAGTGGCCATAGCAATCAGCCCCAGCATTTT. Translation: CASSLILRDSGHSNQPQHF.

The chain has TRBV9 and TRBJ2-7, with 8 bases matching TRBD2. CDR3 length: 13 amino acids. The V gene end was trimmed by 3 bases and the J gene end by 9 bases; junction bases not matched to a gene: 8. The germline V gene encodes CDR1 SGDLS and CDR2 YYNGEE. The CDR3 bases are TGTGCCAGCAGCGCTTCACCGGGAGGGCGGCAGTACTTC. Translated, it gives CASSASPGGRQYF.

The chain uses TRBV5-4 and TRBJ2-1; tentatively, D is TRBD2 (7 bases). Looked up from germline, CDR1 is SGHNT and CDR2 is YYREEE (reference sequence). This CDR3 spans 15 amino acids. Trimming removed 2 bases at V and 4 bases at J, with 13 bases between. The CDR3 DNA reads TGTGCCAGCAGCTTTAGGGGGGGACTGTACAATGAGCAGTTCTTC. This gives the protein CASSFRGGLYNEQFF.

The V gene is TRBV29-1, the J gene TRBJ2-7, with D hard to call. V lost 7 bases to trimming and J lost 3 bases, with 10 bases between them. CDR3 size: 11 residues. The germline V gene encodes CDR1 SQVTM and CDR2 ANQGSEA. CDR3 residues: CSGGSFYEQYF. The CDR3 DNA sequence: TGCAGCGGAGGTTCGTTCTACGAGCAGTACTTC.

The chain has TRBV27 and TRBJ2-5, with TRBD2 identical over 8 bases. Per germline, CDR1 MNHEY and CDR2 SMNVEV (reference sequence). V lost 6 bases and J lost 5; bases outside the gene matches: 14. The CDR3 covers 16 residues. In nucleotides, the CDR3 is TGTGCCAGCAGATCAAACAGCGGGAGTATGGCGGAGACCCAGTACTTC. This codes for CASRSNSGSMAETQYF.